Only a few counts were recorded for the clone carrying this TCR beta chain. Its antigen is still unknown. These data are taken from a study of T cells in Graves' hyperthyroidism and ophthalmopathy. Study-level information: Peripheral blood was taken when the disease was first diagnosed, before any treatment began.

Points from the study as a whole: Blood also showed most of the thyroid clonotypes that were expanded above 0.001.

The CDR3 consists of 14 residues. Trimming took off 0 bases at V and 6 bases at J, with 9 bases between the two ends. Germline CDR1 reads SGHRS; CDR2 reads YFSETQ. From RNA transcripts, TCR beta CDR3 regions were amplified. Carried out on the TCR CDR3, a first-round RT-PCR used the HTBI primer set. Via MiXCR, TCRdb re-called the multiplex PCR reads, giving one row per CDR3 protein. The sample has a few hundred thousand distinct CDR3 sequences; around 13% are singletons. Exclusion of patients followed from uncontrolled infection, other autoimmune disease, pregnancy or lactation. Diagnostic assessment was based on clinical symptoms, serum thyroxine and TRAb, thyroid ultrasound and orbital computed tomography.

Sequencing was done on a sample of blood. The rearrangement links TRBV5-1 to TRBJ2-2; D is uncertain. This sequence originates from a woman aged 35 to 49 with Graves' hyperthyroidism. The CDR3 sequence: CASSLAQGSGELFF. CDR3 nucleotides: TGCGCCAGCAGCTTGGCCCAAGGGTCCGGGGAGCTGTTTTTT. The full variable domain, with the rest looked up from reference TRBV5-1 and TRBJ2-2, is KAGVTQTPRYLIKTRGQQVTLSCSPISGHRSVSWYQQTPGQGLQFLFEYFSETQRNKGNFPGRFSGRQFSNSRSEMNVSTLELGDSALYLCASSLAQGSGELFFGEGSRLTVL.